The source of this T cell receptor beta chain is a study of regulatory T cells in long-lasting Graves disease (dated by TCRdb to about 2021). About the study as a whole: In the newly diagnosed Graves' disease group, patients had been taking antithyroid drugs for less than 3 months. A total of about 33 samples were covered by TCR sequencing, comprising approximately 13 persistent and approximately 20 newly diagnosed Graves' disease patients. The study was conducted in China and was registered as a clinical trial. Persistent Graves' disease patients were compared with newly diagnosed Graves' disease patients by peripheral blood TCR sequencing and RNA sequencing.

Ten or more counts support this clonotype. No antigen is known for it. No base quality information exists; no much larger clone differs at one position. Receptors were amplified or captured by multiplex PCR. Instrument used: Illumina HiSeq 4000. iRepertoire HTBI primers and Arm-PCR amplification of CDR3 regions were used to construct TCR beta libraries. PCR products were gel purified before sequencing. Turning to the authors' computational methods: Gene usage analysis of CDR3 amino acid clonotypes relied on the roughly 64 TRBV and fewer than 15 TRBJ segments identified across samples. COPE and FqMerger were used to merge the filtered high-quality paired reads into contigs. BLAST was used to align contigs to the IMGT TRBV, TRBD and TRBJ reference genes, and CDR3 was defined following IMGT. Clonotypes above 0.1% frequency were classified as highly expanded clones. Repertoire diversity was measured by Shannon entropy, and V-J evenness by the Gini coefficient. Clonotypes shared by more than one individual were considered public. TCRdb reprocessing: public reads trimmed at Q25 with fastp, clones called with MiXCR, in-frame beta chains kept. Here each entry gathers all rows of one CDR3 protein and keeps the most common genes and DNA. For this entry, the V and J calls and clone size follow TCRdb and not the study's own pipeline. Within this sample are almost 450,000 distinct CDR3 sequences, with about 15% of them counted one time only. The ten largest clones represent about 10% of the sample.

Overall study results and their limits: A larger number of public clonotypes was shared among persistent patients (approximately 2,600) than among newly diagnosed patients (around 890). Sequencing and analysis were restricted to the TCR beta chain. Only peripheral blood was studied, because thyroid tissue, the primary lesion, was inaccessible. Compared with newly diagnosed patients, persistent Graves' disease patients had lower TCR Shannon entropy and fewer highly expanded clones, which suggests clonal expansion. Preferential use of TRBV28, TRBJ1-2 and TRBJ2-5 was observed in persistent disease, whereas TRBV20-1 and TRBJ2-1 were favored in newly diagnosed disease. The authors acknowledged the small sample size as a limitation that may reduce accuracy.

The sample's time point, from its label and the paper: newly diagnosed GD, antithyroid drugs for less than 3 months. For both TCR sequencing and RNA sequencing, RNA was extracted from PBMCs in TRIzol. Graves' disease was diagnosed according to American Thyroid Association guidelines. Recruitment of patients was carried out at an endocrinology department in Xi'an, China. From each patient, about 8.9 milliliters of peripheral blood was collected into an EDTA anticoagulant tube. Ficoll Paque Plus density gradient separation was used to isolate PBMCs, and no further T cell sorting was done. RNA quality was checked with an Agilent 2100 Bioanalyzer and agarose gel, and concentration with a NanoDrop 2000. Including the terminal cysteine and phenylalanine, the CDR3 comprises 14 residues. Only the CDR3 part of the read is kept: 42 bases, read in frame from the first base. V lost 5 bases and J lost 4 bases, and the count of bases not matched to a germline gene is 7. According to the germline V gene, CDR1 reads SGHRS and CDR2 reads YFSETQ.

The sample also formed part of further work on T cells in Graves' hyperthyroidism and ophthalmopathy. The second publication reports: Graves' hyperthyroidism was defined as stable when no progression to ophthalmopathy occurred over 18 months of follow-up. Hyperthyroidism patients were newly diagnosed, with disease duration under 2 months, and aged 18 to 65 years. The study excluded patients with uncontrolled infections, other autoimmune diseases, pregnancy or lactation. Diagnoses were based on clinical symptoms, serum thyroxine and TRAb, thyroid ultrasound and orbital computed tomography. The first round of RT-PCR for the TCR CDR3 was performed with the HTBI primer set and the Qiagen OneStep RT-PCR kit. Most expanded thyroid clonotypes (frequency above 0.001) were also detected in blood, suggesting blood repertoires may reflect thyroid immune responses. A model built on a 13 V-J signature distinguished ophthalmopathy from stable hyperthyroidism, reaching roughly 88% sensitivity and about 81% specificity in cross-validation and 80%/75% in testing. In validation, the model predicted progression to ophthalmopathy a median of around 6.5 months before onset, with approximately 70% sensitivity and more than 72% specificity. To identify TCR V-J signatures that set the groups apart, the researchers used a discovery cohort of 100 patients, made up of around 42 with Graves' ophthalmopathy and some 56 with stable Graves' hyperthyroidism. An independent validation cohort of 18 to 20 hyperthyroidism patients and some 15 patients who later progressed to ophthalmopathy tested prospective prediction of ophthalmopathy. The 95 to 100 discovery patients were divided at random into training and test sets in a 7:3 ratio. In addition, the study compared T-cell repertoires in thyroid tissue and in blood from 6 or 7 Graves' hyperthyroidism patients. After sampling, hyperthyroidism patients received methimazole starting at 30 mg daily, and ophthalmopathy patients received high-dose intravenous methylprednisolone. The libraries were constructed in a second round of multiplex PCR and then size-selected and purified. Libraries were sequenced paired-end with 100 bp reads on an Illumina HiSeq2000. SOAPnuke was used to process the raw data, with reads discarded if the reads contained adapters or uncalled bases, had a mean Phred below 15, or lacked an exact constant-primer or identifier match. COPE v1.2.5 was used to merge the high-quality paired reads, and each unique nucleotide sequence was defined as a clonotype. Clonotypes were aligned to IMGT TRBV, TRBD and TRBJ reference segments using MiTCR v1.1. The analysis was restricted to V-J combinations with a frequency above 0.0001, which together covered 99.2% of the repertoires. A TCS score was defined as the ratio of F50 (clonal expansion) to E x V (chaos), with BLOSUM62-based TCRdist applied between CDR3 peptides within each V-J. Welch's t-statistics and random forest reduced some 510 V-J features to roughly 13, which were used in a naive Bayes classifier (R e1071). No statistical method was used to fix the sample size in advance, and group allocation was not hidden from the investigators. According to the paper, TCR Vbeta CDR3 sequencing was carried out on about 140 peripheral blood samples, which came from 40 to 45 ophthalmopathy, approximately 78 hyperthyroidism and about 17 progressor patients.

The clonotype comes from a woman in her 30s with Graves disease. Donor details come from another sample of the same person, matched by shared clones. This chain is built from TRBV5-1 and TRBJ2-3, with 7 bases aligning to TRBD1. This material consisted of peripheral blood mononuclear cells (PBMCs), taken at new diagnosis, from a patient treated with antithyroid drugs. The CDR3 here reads CASRRGGFPDTQYF. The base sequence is TGCGCCAGCAGGAGAGGGGGCTTTCCAGATACGCAGTATTTT.